A single T cell receptor beta chain is shown here with its context. There is no known antigen for this receptor. No base quality information exists; no much larger clone differs at one position. This specimen comes from a study of shared clonotypes between healthy human individuals (TCRdb year 2020). Background on the whole study: The cohort comprised a couple of women and a few men aged 18 to 49 years. For each donor, CD4 naive and CD4 memory were each given three plates, CD8 naive was given two plates, and CD8 memory was given one plate. Blood TCR repertoires of four to six healthy adults were deeply sequenced to estimate repertoire size and the extent of clonotype sharing between individuals. Different laboratories and diverse techniques were used to prepare libraries and sequence TCR repertoires, to increase sequencing depth and limit assay-specific biases. Each donor's leukapheresis produced roughly between roughly 0.85 and 10 billion PBMCs.

The donors were healthy, HIV-negative adults who had no recently reported acute infections or vaccinations. Only Caucasian adults living in Nashville, Tennessee, USA were represented among the donors. CD4+ T cells were enriched by magnetic negative selection; naive cells were then positively selected on CD45RA, and the negative fraction formed the memory subset. After blood collection by leukapheresis, PBMCs were isolated using Ficoll-Histopaque density gradient centrifugation and then cryopreserved in the vapor phase of liquid nitrogen. Analytical flow cytometry was used to check the purity and quantity of every magnetically sorted T cell population. Each sorted fraction had its genomic DNA isolated and then quantified by UV absorbance on a Nanodrop 2000c. Per the germline V gene, SGDLS is the CDR1 and YYNGEE is the CDR2. The CDR3 starts with the cysteine, ends with the phenylalanine, and has 16 residues. Only the CDR3 part of the read is kept: 48 bases, read in frame from the first base. Ends trimmed: V by 3 bases, J by 5 bases; bases unmatched to a gene: 11.

The paper's findings and limits, for the study overall: Across a few donors, roughly 5% of naive CD4, around 3.3% of naive CD8, 2% to 2.5% of memory CD4, and 0.3% to 0.45% of memory CD8 clonotypes were shared. Even with the large sequencing depth, rarefaction of the sorted-subset datasets indicated that sequencing was incomplete. Higher generation probabilities were observed for clonotypes shared by all four sorted-subset donors than for non-shared clonotypes. The small number of donors limited the genetic and exposure-history diversity represented. Sampling was restricted to blood, and TCR repertoires in tissues likely differ from the TCR repertoires found in blood. Based on pairwise subsampling, the degree of clonotype sharing among donors was expected to be affected by sequencing depth. Larger estimated clonotype richness was generally found for naive subsets than for memory subsets.

Using the deep immunoSEQ assay, TCR CDR3 regions were amplified from genomic DNA by multiplex PCR. Extracted genomic DNA from each cell subset was spread evenly across all wells of several immunoSEQ 96-well plates, with each plate serving as a replicate. For sorted subsets, each replicate PCR was loaded with roughly 0.2 ug genomic DNA, equivalent to 30,000 or so T cell genomes. Purified libraries were quantified with a Qubit 3.0 fluorometer, sized on a Bioanalyzer 2100, and re-quantified with the KAPA Library Quantification kit. Each immunoSEQ 96-well plate was sequenced on its own single-read 150-cycle Illumina NextSeq 550 flow cell. Per the authors' processing: Because the immunoSEQ output included only junctional sequences and no quality scores, the filtering could not be the same as the filtering used for full-length reads. Sequences were annotated with PyIR, a Python wrapper for IgBLAST v1.9, and V/J genes and CDR3 were assigned using IMGT germline references. Reads were removed for weak V/J assignments (E-value above 1e-6), missing CDR3, stop codons, out-of-frame junctions, or ambiguous translated residues. V3J clonotypes were defined by identical inferred V gene, J gene, and CDR3 amino acid sequence. The percentage overlap between two repertoires was calculated by dividing the number of shared unique clonotypes by the size of the smaller repertoire. RTK rarefaction, the Chao1 estimator, and Recon v2.1 estimates of unobserved clonotypes were used to assess repertoire richness. Generation probabilities were computed with OLGA for all TCRbeta clonotypes obtained by the gDNA method from several donors. This is the immuneACCESS table as TCRdb keeps it, with only in-frame sequences that have V and J called. A part of the clones is gone; compared with another copy, unresolved V genes explain less than half, and the rest is unexplained. That table furnishes V, J and clone size, whereas the DNA furnished D and trimming. The sample data list millions of clones, and approximately 90% of these were observed just once. The top ten clonotypes cover roughly 0.15% of the sample.

The receptor comes from a man between 18 and 35 years old in good health. Recombination connected TRBV9 to TRBJ2-3; the junction holds 8 bases that match TRBD2. The sample was naive CD4+ T cells sorted from blood. The cell subset or site label on this specimen signifies: CD45RA+ positively selected. The CDR3 corresponds to CASSATAGLAGDTQYF. The sequenced DNA is TGTGCCAGCAGCGCCACAGCGGGCCTAGCGGGAGATACGCAGTATTTT. Supplemented by the reference TRBV9 and TRBJ2-3 proteins around the CDR3, the complete variable domain is DSGVTQTPKHLITATGQRVTLRCSPRSGDLSVYWYQQSLDQGLQFLIQYYNGEERAKGNILERFSAQQFPDLHSELNLSSLELGDSALYFCASSATAGLAGDTQYFGPGTRLTVL.